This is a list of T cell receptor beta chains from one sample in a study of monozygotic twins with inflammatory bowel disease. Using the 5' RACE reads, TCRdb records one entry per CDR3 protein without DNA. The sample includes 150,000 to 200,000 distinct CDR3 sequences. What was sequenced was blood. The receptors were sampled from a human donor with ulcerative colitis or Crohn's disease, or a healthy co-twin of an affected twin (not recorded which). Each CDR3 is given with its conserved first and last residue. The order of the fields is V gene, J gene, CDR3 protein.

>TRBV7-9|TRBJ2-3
CASSLASPTGTQYF
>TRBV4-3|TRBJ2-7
CASSQDSETGSYEQYF
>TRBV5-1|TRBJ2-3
CASSLATDTDTQYF
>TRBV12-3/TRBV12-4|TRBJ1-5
CASSLVGYDQPQHF
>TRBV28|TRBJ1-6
CDSSFLGSVSPLHF
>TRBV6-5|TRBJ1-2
CATGRGDGYTF
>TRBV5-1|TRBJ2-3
CASSSPGGSTDTQYF
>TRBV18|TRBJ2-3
CASSPDRLTDTQYF
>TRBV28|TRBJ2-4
CASSSRGGSAKNIQYF
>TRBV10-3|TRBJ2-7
CAIGDGFEQYF
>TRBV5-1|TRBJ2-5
CASSLTGTSEETQYF
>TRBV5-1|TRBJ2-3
CASSYAGTGATDTQYF
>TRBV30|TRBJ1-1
CAWSRTPNTEAFF
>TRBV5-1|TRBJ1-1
CASSPGGTPEAFF
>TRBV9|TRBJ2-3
CASSVGNTQYF
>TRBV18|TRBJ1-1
CASSPRASGDTEAFF
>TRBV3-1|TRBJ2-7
CASSQQRWRSYEQYF
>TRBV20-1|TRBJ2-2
CSARELAPRSGELFF
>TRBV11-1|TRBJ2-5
CASSLGFAQETQYF
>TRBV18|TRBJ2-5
CASSPQNGGRLETQYF
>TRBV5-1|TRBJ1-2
CASSQKGGRGYTF
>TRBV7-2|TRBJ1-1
CASSFIASTEAFF
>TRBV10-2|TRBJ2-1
CASSELGGAYNEQFF
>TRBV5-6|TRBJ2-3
CASSLAGRRDTQYF
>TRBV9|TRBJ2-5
CASSQGLTQETQYF
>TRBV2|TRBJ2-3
CASGGQRPRLITDTQYF
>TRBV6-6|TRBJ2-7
CASSYSSGTYEQYF
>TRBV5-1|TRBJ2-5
CASSPGTSQETQYF
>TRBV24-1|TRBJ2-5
CATSSTTSVQETQYF
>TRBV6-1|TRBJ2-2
CASSSPGTGTGELFF
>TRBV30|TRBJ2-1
CAWSEGNNEQFF
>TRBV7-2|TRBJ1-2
CASSSGMAYGYTF
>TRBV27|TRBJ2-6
CASSLSVLRANVLTF
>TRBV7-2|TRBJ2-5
CASSLTRLETQYF
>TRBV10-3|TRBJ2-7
CAISEGTHEQYF
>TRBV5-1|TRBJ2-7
CASSPRDSFSYEQYF
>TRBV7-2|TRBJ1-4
CASSRQGPLNEKLFF
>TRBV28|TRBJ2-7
CASSLSRDYPYEQYF
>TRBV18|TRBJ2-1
CASSPPGYGEQFF
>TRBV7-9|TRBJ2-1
CASSSPGGLDNEQFF
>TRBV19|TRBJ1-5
CASSTRQGSNQPQHF
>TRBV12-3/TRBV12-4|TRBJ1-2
CASSAGTLYGYTF
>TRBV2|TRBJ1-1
CASSALGVRTEAFF
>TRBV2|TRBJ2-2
CASKGRTANWELFF
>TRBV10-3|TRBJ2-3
CAISESLAGQTDTQYF
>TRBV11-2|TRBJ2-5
CASSTIPRQGTETQYF
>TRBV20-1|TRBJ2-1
CSARLYSGSEQFF
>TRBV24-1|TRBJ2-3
CATSDLTGERTDTQYF
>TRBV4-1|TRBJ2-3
CASSQGERENPTDTQYF
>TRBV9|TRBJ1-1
CASSVEDTEAFF
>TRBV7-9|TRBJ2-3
CAGSGSQDTDTQYF
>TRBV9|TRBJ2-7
CASSVGQGNDEQYF
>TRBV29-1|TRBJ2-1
CSVRILAGYHNEQFF
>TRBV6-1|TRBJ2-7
CASSAGLAYEQYF
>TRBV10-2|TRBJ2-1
CASSEHREQFF
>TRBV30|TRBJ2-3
CAWSGTHSLAPSTDTQYF
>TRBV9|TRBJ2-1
CASSVTPADEQFF